Listed below are T cell receptor beta chains from one sample, sequenced in a study of early T cells in non-severe SARS-CoV-2 infection. TCRdb redid the calling of the 5' RACE reads with MiXCR, one entry per CDR3 protein. The sample lists 100,000 or so distinct CDR3 sequences, less than 15% occurring once. Sequencing input: whole blood. These receptors came from an adult who was a healthcare worker with PCR-confirmed SARS-CoV-2 infection or an uninfected control (not recorded which). The CDR3 runs from the conserved cysteine through the conserved F or W. Fields, in order: D gene, J gene, V gene, clone size, CDR3 DNA, CDR3 protein. A D gene is named only where the DNA matches it firmly. Clone size is shown for a subset of rows, as once, few, many or a class of expanded clone.

D gene: .; J gene: TRBJ2-5; V gene: TRBV9; clone size: many; CDR3 DNA: TGTGCCAGCAGCGTCAGAGCCCAAGAGACCCAGTACTTC; CDR3 protein: CASSVRAQETQYF
D gene: .; J gene: TRBJ2-3; V gene: TRBV29-1; clone size: many; CDR3 DNA: TGCAGCGTTGTTCCCTTCACGGCAGATACGCAGTATTTT; CDR3 protein: CSVVPFTADTQYF
D gene: .; J gene: TRBJ2-7; V gene: TRBV2; clone size: many; CDR3 DNA: TGTGCCAGCAGTGCCGGGACTCACACCTACGAGCAGTACTTC; CDR3 protein: CASSAGTHTYEQYF
D gene: TRBD2; J gene: TRBJ2-1; V gene: TRBV12-3/TRBV12-4; clone size: large; CDR3 DNA: TGTGCCAGCAGTTTGGGAGCGGGACTTTACAATGAGCAGTTCTTC; CDR3 protein: CASSLGAGLYNEQFF
D gene: .; J gene: TRBJ2-7; V gene: TRBV7-9; clone size: .; CDR3 DNA: TGTGCCGGCCGACAGGACCTGGGCGAGCAGTACTTC; CDR3 protein: CAGRQDLGEQYF
D gene: .; J gene: TRBJ1-1; V gene: TRBV12-3/TRBV12-4; clone size: many; CDR3 DNA: TGTGCCAGCAGTTTTTACATGAACACTGAAGCTTTCTTT; CDR3 protein: CASSFYMNTEAFF
D gene: .; J gene: TRBJ2-7; V gene: TRBV3-1; clone size: .; CDR3 DNA: TGTGCCAGCAGCCAAGGACTCTGGGCCTCCGAGCAGTACTTC; CDR3 protein: CASSQGLWASEQYF
D gene: .; J gene: TRBJ2-7; V gene: TRBV12-3/TRBV12-4; clone size: many; CDR3 DNA: TGTGCCAGCAGTTTAGGTGTGCTGGGCGAGCAGTACTTC; CDR3 protein: CASSLGVLGEQYF
D gene: TRBD2; J gene: TRBJ2-7; V gene: TRBV5-6; clone size: many; CDR3 DNA: TGTGCCAGCAGCCCTTCGGGGAGCGGGAGGCCCTACGAGCAGTACTTC; CDR3 protein: CASSPSGSGRPYEQYF
D gene: .; J gene: TRBJ2-7; V gene: TRBV10-3; clone size: few; CDR3 DNA: TGTGCCATCAGCATGACTGGACGATCCTACGAGCAGTACTTC; CDR3 protein: CAISMTGRSYEQYF
D gene: .; J gene: TRBJ2-3; V gene: TRBV28; clone size: .; CDR3 DNA: TGTGCCAGCACAGAGGTGTTTCGCACAGATACGCAGTATTTT; CDR3 protein: CASTEVFRTDTQYF
D gene: TRBD2; J gene: TRBJ2-7; V gene: TRBV28; clone size: few; CDR3 DNA: TGTGCCTGCGCCCCTTGGCGGGAGCGGACTTACGAGCAGTACTTC; CDR3 protein: CACAPWRERTYEQYF
D gene: .; J gene: TRBJ2-5; V gene: TRBV12-3/TRBV12-4; clone size: .; CDR3 DNA: TGTGCCAGCACTCTAGGACAGATTGCGACCCAGTACTTC; CDR3 protein: CASTLGQIATQYF
D gene: .; J gene: TRBJ2-7; V gene: TRBV9; clone size: .; CDR3 DNA: TGTGCCAGCAGCCCAGACGGACAGACCTACGAGCAGTACTTC; CDR3 protein: CASSPDGQTYEQYF
D gene: TRBD2; J gene: TRBJ2-1; V gene: TRBV14; clone size: .; CDR3 DNA: TGTGCCAGCAGCCAGCGGAGCGGGAGGGTCGGCTATGAGCAGTTCTTC; CDR3 protein: CASSQRSGRVGYEQFF
D gene: .; J gene: TRBJ1-5; V gene: TRBV20-1; clone size: many; CDR3 DNA: TGCAGTGCCCGGGTTGGGCTTATAGATCAGCCCCAGCATTTT; CDR3 protein: CSARVGLIDQPQHF
D gene: .; J gene: TRBJ2-1; V gene: TRBV29-1; clone size: many; CDR3 DNA: TGCAGCGTTGATCCCAGAGTCACCGATGAGCAGTTCTTC; CDR3 protein: CSVDPRVTDEQFF
D gene: .; J gene: TRBJ1-1; V gene: TRBV7-9; clone size: many; CDR3 DNA: TGTGCCAGCAGCTTAGAATATCGGCCGGAAGCTTTCTTT; CDR3 protein: CASSLEYRPEAFF
D gene: .; J gene: TRBJ1-4; V gene: TRBV14; clone size: few; CDR3 DNA: TGTGCCAGCAGCCAAGAGGAAAAACTGTTTTTT; CDR3 protein: CASSQEEKLFF
D gene: TRBD2; J gene: TRBJ2-2; V gene: TRBV20-1; clone size: many; CDR3 DNA: TGCAGTGCCAGAGCCCCTAGCGGGGGTCCCGGGGAGCTGTTTTTT; CDR3 protein: CSARAPSGGPGELFF
D gene: .; J gene: TRBJ1-2; V gene: TRBV12-3/TRBV12-4; clone size: many; CDR3 DNA: TGTGCCAGCAGTTTAGCGTTACACCGAGGCTACACCTTC; CDR3 protein: CASSLALHRGYTF
D gene: .; J gene: TRBJ1-6; V gene: TRBV20-1; clone size: many; CDR3 DNA: TGCAGTGCTAGCCCCTCGATGGATTCACCCCTCCACTTT; CDR3 protein: CSASPSMDSPLHF
D gene: TRBD2; J gene: TRBJ2-5; V gene: TRBV19; clone size: .; CDR3 DNA: TGTGCCAGTAGTGCGGGAGGGCCTATAGAGACCCAGTACTTC; CDR3 protein: CASSAGGPIETQYF
D gene: .; J gene: TRBJ2-7; V gene: TRBV28; clone size: few; CDR3 DNA: TGTGCCAGCAGTTCCCCCGGGATGGGACCCCCGGACGAGCAGTACTTC; CDR3 protein: CASSSPGMGPPDEQYF
D gene: .; J gene: TRBJ1-3; V gene: TRBV2; clone size: few; CDR3 DNA: TGTGCCAGCGATAGCAGGAGGTCACCTGGAAACACCATATATTTT; CDR3 protein: CASDSRRSPGNTIYF
D gene: TRBD1; J gene: TRBJ1-2; V gene: TRBV15; clone size: .; CDR3 DNA: TGTGCCACCAGCAGAGAGGACAGGGGCGCTACTATCTATGGCTACACCTTC; CDR3 protein: CATSREDRGATIYGYTF
D gene: TRBD1; J gene: TRBJ1-1; V gene: TRBV10-3; clone size: many; CDR3 DNA: TGTGCCATCAGCACCGGGACAGGGTTGATAAAGGACACTGAAGCTTTCTTT; CDR3 protein: CAISTGTGLIKDTEAFF
D gene: .; J gene: TRBJ1-4; V gene: TRBV7-9; clone size: many; CDR3 DNA: TGTGCCAGCAGCTTAATGGGCAGCGAAAAACTGTTTTTT; CDR3 protein: CASSLMGSEKLFF
D gene: .; J gene: TRBJ2-5; V gene: TRBV12-3/TRBV12-4; clone size: .; CDR3 DNA: TGTGCCAGCAACCAAGGACTGGAAGAGACCCAGTACTTC; CDR3 protein: CASNQGLEETQYF
D gene: .; J gene: TRBJ2-5; V gene: TRBV28; clone size: many; CDR3 DNA: TGTGCCAGCTTGATACCGACAGGGGAGGGCCAAGAGACCCAGTACTTC; CDR3 protein: CASLIPTGEGQETQYF
D gene: TRBD2; J gene: TRBJ2-3; V gene: TRBV9; clone size: few; CDR3 DNA: TGTGCCAGCAGCCCTAGACTAGCGGGATCCACAGATACGCAGTATTTT; CDR3 protein: CASSPRLAGSTDTQYF
D gene: .; J gene: TRBJ2-3; V gene: TRBV18; clone size: many; CDR3 DNA: TGTGCCAGCTCACCTTCGGCTGGAGATACGCAGTATTTT; CDR3 protein: CASSPSAGDTQYF
D gene: .; J gene: TRBJ2-5; V gene: TRBV29-1; clone size: .; CDR3 DNA: TGCAGCGTTGTGGGGGGCGAGACCCAGTACTTC; CDR3 protein: CSVVGGETQYF